This T cell receptor (beta chain) originates from a study of cytomegalovirus exposure and HLA in healthy donors. Nominal health characterized the donors when sampled, though unrecorded immune exposures were likely. This CDR3 region has 14 residues. CDR1 and CDR2 from the germline V gene are SGDLS and YYNGEE. J was trimmed by 3 bases and V by 7 bases; bases with no gene match: 6. Note on this clone: Its specificity is unknown.

Study-level findings and limits: An analysis that came later showed most CMV-associated TCR beta chains appearing HLA-restricted.

The PCR used 60 Vbeta and 13 Jbeta primers. The repertoire was sequenced with immunoSEQ multiplex PCR; TCRdb's copy has only in-frame clones and lacks some. The sample includes 150,000 to 200,000 clones, nearly 80% seen only once; the top ten take about 6%. This chain uses TRBV9 with TRBJ2-2; 7 bases are shared with TRBD1. The sample was PBMCs. This receptor was obtained from a woman between 25 and 40 years old in good health and CMV-seropositive. The CDR3, as DNA: TGTGCCAGCCAAGAGGGGGCCGACACCGGGGAGCTGTTTTTT. It encodes CASQEGADTGELFF.